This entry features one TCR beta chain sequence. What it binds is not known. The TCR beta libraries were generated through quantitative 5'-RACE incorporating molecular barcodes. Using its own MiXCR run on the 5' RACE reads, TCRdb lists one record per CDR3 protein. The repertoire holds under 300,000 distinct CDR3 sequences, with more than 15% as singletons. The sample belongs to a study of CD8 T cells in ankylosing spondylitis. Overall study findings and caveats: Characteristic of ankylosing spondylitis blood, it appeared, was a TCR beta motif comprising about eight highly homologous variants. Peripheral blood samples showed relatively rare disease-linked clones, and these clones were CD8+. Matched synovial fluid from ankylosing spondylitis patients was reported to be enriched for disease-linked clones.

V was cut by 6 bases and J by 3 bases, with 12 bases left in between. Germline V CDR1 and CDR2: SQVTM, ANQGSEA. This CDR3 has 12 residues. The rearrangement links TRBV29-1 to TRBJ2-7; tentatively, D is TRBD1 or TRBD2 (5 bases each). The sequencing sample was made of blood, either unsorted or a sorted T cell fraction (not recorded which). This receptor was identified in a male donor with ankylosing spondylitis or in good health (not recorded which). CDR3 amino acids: CSVALGVYEQYF. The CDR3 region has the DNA TGCAGCGTGGCTTTGGGGGTCTACGAGCAGTACTTC.